This is a list of T cell receptor beta chains from one sample in a study of T cell responses to AZD1222 COVID-19 vaccine. The table came from immunoSEQ multiplex PCR; TCRdb's copy has only in-frame clones and leaves some out. The repertoire holds approximately 110,000 clones, about 91% seen once, with roughly 6.7% in the top ten. The input for sequencing was peripheral blood, taken 28 days after the second AZD1222 dose. The source of these receptors is an adult who received the AZD1222 COVID-19 vaccine. Each CDR3 is given with its conserved first and last residue. A D gene is named only where the DNA matches it firmly. The size of a clone is reported for some rows only, either as once, few or many, or as a class for expanded clones.

v_call: TRBV2
cdr3_length: 15
clone_size: -
d_call: -
j_call: TRBJ2-1
cdr3_nt: TGTGCCAGCAGTGAACTCGAGAGCTCCTACAATGAGCAGTTCTTC
cdr3_aa: CASSELESSYNEQFF

v_call: TRBV28
cdr3_length: 13
clone_size: -
d_call: -
j_call: TRBJ1-1
cdr3_nt: TGTGCCAGCAGCGGCGATTGGCACACTGAAGCTTTCTTT
cdr3_aa: CASSGDWHTEAFF

v_call: TRBV5-1
cdr3_length: 14
clone_size: -
d_call: -
j_call: TRBJ1-1
cdr3_nt: TGCGCCAGCAGCTTGGAGGGGAGGAGTACTGAAGCTTTCTTT
cdr3_aa: CASSLEGRSTEAFF

v_call: TRBV13
cdr3_length: 17
clone_size: -
d_call: TRBD1
j_call: TRBJ2-1
cdr3_nt: TGTGCCAGCAGCTTAGGCGCGACAGGGGGCTCCTACAATGAGCAGTTCTTC
cdr3_aa: CASSLGATGGSYNEQFF

v_call: TRBV29-1
cdr3_length: 14
clone_size: -
d_call: TRBD1
j_call: TRBJ2-3
cdr3_nt: TGCAGCGTATTAGACAGGGGTGGGACAGATACGCAGTATTTT
cdr3_aa: CSVLDRGGTDTQYF

v_call: TRBV20-1
cdr3_length: 13
clone_size: -
d_call: -
j_call: TRBJ1-6
cdr3_nt: TGCAGTGCTAGTGGATTATCTAATTCACCCCTCCACTTT
cdr3_aa: CSASGLSNSPLHF

v_call: TRBV28
cdr3_length: 15
clone_size: -
d_call: -
j_call: TRBJ2-7
cdr3_nt: TGTGCCAGCAGTTTATGGGGGGGTGACTCCTACGAGCAGTACTTC
cdr3_aa: CASSLWGGDSYEQYF

v_call: TRBV18
cdr3_length: 17
clone_size: once
d_call: -
j_call: TRBJ1-3
cdr3_nt: TGTGCCAGCTCACCACTTTATGGACCGAGCTCTGGAAACACCATATATTTT
cdr3_aa: CASSPLYGPSSGNTIYF

v_call: TRBV18
cdr3_length: 13
clone_size: -
d_call: -
j_call: TRBJ1-3
cdr3_nt: TGTGCCAGCTCAATAGACTCTGGAAACACCATATATTTT
cdr3_aa: CASSIDSGNTIYF

v_call: TRBV19
cdr3_length: 13
clone_size: -
d_call: TRBD1
j_call: TRBJ1-5
cdr3_nt: TGTGCCAGTAGCCTCCAGGGGGATCAGCCCCAGCATTTT
cdr3_aa: CASSLQGDQPQHF

v_call: TRBV1
cdr3_length: 16
clone_size: -
d_call: -
j_call: TRBJ1-5
cdr3_nt: TGCACCAGCAGCCTGGAGGGCTGGGGGGTAAGTCGGCCCCAGCATTTT
cdr3_aa: CTSSLEGWGVSRPQHF

v_call: TRBV5-6
cdr3_length: 14
clone_size: once
d_call: -
j_call: TRBJ1-4
cdr3_nt: TGTGCCAGCAGCTTGGGAAGGACCTATGAAAAACTGTTTTTT
cdr3_aa: CASSLGRTYEKLFF

v_call: TRBV27
cdr3_length: 17
clone_size: once
d_call: TRBD2
j_call: TRBJ2-3
cdr3_nt: TGTGCCAGCGGCTTGCAAGTTCAAGCGGGGCTCACAGATACGCAGTATTTT
cdr3_aa: CASGLQVQAGLTDTQYF

v_call: TRBV5-6
cdr3_length: 14
clone_size: -
d_call: -
j_call: TRBJ1-4
cdr3_nt: TGTGCCAGCAGCTTCCGGGGACCTAATGAAAAACTGTTTTTT
cdr3_aa: CASSFRGPNEKLFF

v_call: TRBV5-6
cdr3_length: 15
clone_size: -
d_call: -
j_call: TRBJ2-7
cdr3_nt: TGTGCCAGCAGCTTGAGAGGCTCTGTGACCTACGAGCAGTACTTC
cdr3_aa: CASSLRGSVTYEQYF

v_call: TRBV5-6
cdr3_length: 16
clone_size: -
d_call: -
j_call: TRBJ1-4
cdr3_nt: TGTGCCAGCAGCTCCCCCTCGGGGGTTGGAGAGAAAAAACTGTTTTTT
cdr3_aa: CASSSPSGVGEKKLFF

v_call: TRBV5-1
cdr3_length: 13
clone_size: -
d_call: -
j_call: TRBJ2-1
cdr3_nt: TGCGCCAGCAGAGGCCCGGGAGTCAATGAGCAGTTCTTC
cdr3_aa: CASRGPGVNEQFF

v_call: TRBV10-2
cdr3_length: 15
clone_size: -
d_call: -
j_call: TRBJ2-3
cdr3_nt: TGCGCCAGCAGTGCGTTGTCGGGCGGGGCGGATACGCAGTATTTT
cdr3_aa: CASSALSGGADTQYF

v_call: TRBV20-1
cdr3_length: 10
clone_size: -
d_call: -
j_call: TRBJ1-5
cdr3_nt: TGCAGTGCTGGATATCAGCCCCAGCATTTT
cdr3_aa: CSAGYQPQHF

v_call: TRBV5-5
cdr3_length: 16
clone_size: -
d_call: -
j_call: TRBJ1-6
cdr3_nt: TGTGCCAGCAGCTTGGGACCCGGGTTCAATAATTCACCCCTCCACTTT
cdr3_aa: CASSLGPGFNNSPLHF

v_call: TRBV24-1
cdr3_length: 12
clone_size: -
d_call: -
j_call: TRBJ2-7
cdr3_nt: TGTGCCACCAGTGATGGGGGTTACGAGCAGTACTTC
cdr3_aa: CATSDGGYEQYF

v_call: TRBV7-9
cdr3_length: 15
clone_size: -
d_call: -
j_call: TRBJ1-1
cdr3_nt: TGTGCCAGCAGCTTAGTAGGCAGGGGCGGCACTGAAGCTTTCTTT
cdr3_aa: CASSLVGRGGTEAFF

v_call: TRBV10-3
cdr3_length: 15
clone_size: few
d_call: -
j_call: TRBJ1-6
cdr3_nt: TGTGCCATCAGTGAGACGGAGGTCTATAATTCACCCCTCCACTTT
cdr3_aa: CAISETEVYNSPLHF

v_call: TRBV2
cdr3_length: 14
clone_size: once
d_call: -
j_call: TRBJ2-5
cdr3_nt: TGTGCCAGCAGTACTCCCACCCCTCGGGAGACCCAGTACTTC
cdr3_aa: CASSTPTPRETQYF

v_call: TRBV29-1
cdr3_length: 11
clone_size: -
d_call: -
j_call: TRBJ1-2
cdr3_nt: TGCAGCGTTGAAATGGGGGATCGCTACACCTTC
cdr3_aa: CSVEMGDRYTF

v_call: TRBV3-1/TRBV3-2
cdr3_length: 12
clone_size: -
d_call: -
j_call: TRBJ1-2
cdr3_nt: TGTGCCAGCAGCCAAGAAGGCGCGCGGGACACCTTC
cdr3_aa: CASSQEGARDTF

v_call: TRBV7-7
cdr3_length: 13
clone_size: -
d_call: -
j_call: TRBJ1-4
cdr3_nt: TGTGCCAGCAGCTTAGACCGGACTGAAAAACTGTTTTTT
cdr3_aa: CASSLDRTEKLFF

v_call: TRBV18
cdr3_length: 14
clone_size: -
d_call: -
j_call: TRBJ1-1
cdr3_nt: TGTGCCAGCTCCAACAACAGGGCTGGGTTAGAAGCTTTCTTT
cdr3_aa: CASSNNRAGLEAFF

v_call: TRBV19
cdr3_length: 16
clone_size: few
d_call: -
j_call: TRBJ1-2
cdr3_nt: TGTGCCAGTAGTATAGATTTGGGCAGGGTGGACGATGGCTACACCTTC
cdr3_aa: CASSIDLGRVDDGYTF

v_call: TRBV7-2
cdr3_length: 16
clone_size: -
d_call: TRBD2
j_call: TRBJ2-3
cdr3_nt: TGTGCCAGCAGCTTAAAAGCGGGGGGCGGGGCAGATACGCAGTATTTT
cdr3_aa: CASSLKAGGGADTQYF

v_call: TRBV28
cdr3_length: 12
clone_size: -
d_call: -
j_call: TRBJ1-1
cdr3_nt: TGTGCCAGCAGTTTATACGGTACTGAAGCTTTCTTT
cdr3_aa: CASSLYGTEAFF

v_call: TRBV7-2
cdr3_length: 15
clone_size: -
d_call: TRBD1
j_call: TRBJ1-6
cdr3_nt: TGTGCCAGCAACGGAGGGGGACAGGGGTATTCACCCCTCCACTTT
cdr3_aa: CASNGGGQGYSPLHF

v_call: TRBV19
cdr3_length: 14
clone_size: -
d_call: -
j_call: TRBJ1-6
cdr3_nt: TGTGCCAGTACATCAGGTCAGTGGAGATCACCCCTCCACTTT
cdr3_aa: CASTSGQWRSPLHF

v_call: TRBV19
cdr3_length: 14
clone_size: -
d_call: -
j_call: TRBJ2-7
cdr3_nt: TGTGCCAGTAGTATTCACGGAAAGCAAAACGAGCAGTACTTC
cdr3_aa: CASSIHGKQNEQYF

v_call: TRBV27
cdr3_length: 16
clone_size: -
d_call: -
j_call: TRBJ2-5
cdr3_nt: TGTGCCAGCAGTCCAAGGAGAACTTCGAGACAAGAGACCCAGTACTTC
cdr3_aa: CASSPRRTSRQETQYF

v_call: TRBV10-1
cdr3_length: 15
clone_size: once
d_call: -
j_call: TRBJ2-3
cdr3_nt: TGCGCCAGCAGTGAGTACGGGGGAGACACAGATACGCAGTATTTT
cdr3_aa: CASSEYGGDTDTQYF

v_call: TRBV5-5
cdr3_length: 14
clone_size: -
d_call: -
j_call: TRBJ1-4
cdr3_nt: TGTGCCAGCAGCTTGGATCCGACTAATGAAAAACTGTTTTTT
cdr3_aa: CASSLDPTNEKLFF

v_call: TRBV7-2
cdr3_length: 13
clone_size: -
d_call: -
j_call: TRBJ1-5
cdr3_nt: TGTGCCAGCAGCTTAGGGATGGGTCAGCCCCAGCATTTT
cdr3_aa: CASSLGMGQPQHF

v_call: TRBV19
cdr3_length: 12
clone_size: -
d_call: -
j_call: TRBJ1-2
cdr3_nt: TGTGCCAGTAGGGAAGCTAACTATGGCTACACCTTC
cdr3_aa: CASREANYGYTF